Following are 22 T cell receptor beta chains from one sample sequenced in a study of identifying expanded T cells in peripheral blood (dated 2019 in TCRdb). Libraries were prepared through the immunoSEQ multiplex PCR assay. The source is immuneACCESS, and TCRdb retained only in-frame sequences with V and J called. Part of the clones is not carried over; for the studies checked, unresolved V genes explain less than half of this, and the remainder is unexplained. For this sample there are 120,000 or so clones; roughly 82% appear just once. The ten biggest clones cover 3% to 3.5% of the sample. Sequencing was carried out using blood. These receptors all come from a person aged 18 to 75 in good health.

The V gene is TRBV6-6, the J gene TRBJ2-2; no definite D call. Per the germline V gene, CDR1 is MNHNY and CDR2 is SVGAGI (reference sequence). Deletions cut 6 bases from V and 5 bases from J, with 10 bases between. This CDR3 has 13 residues. The DNA for the CDR3 is TGTGCCAGCAGCTCCCGAGAGACCGGGGAGCTGTTTTTT. This encodes CASSSRETGELFF.

This chain connects TRBV6-6 to TRBJ1-4, with D hard to call. V lost 4 bases and J lost 5, with 11 bases in between. CDR3 length: 14 residues. Per germline, CDR1 MNHNY and CDR2 SVGAGI (reference sequence). The CDR3 DNA reads as TGTGCCAGCAGTTTTCCGGACGGGAATGAAAAACTGTTTTTT. Protein product: CASSFPDGNEKLFF.

The chain couples TRBV2 to TRBJ1-2; the D is unclear. Germline V gene sequence: CDR1 SNHLY, CDR2 FYNNEI. The CDR3 runs 15 residues. Between the trimmed V and J ends, which lost 2 bases and 5 bases, there was a span of 15 bases. CDR3 amino acids: CASSEILEDPYGYTF. The CDR3 DNA reads as TGTGCCAGCAGTGAAATCCTTGAGGACCCTTATGGCTACACCTTC.

CDR3 sequence (DNA): TGTGCCAGCAGCCAAAGGACAGGGCTTCACACTTCCTACGAGCAGTACTTC. This translates into CASSQRTGLHTSYEQYF. The rearrangement uses TRBV11-3 and TRBJ2-7, with TRBD1 matching over 8 bases. Looked up from germline, CDR1 is SGHNT and CDR2 is YENEEA. The CDR3 is made up of 17 amino acids. The V segment lost 5 bases and the J segment 1 base; nucleotides outside the gene matches: 13.

This clone showed up just once. CDR3 DNA: TGCGCCAGCAGCTTGAGTACAGAATCTAACTATGGCTACACCTTC. This sequence encodes CASSLSTESNYGYTF. The chain recombines TRBV5-1 with TRBJ1-2; D remains ambiguous. Trimming took 1 base from V and 0 from J, leaving 10 bases between them. The CDR3 is 15 amino acids. Germline lookup yields CDR1 SGHRS and CDR2 YFSETQ. Looking up the rest from reference TRBV5-1 and TRBJ1-2 gives the full variable domain: KAGVTQTPRYLIKTRGQQVTLSCSPISGHRSVSWYQQTPGQGLQFLFEYFSETQRNKGNFPGRFSGRQFSNSRSEMNVSTLELGDSALYLCASSLSTESNYGYTFGSGTRLTVV.

The gene calls are TRBV13 and TRBJ1-3; possibly TRBD1 for D (5 bases). Germline CDR1 is PRHDT and CDR2 is FYEKMQ (reference sequence). V shed 5 bases and J shed 0 bases, with 11 bases lying between them. This CDR3 comprises 15 residues. CDR3 DNA: TGTGCCAGCAGCCCCGGGGGTCCCTCTGGAAACACCATATATTTT. It encodes CASSPGGPSGNTIYF.

This rearrangement joins TRBV9 to TRBJ1-3; TRBD1 aligns across 9 bases. Germline lookup yields CDR1 SGDLS and CDR2 YYNGEE. This CDR3 is built from 15 residues. J was trimmed by 4 bases and V by 4 bases; bases with no gene match: 6. CDR3 nucleotides: TGTGCCAGCAGCACAACAGGGGGCCGGGGAAACACCATATATTTT. Translation: CASSTTGGRGNTIYF.

The rearrangement uses TRBV5-6 and TRBJ2-3; 9 bases align to TRBD1. The CDR3 has 15 amino acids. The trim removed 2 bases at V and 7 bases at J, leaving 8 bases unmatched. CDR1 is SGHDT and CDR2 is YYEEEE in the germline V gene. CDR3 nucleotide sequence: TGTGCCAGCAGCTTTTTCAGGACAGGGGAAAATACGCAGTATTTT. Protein: CASSFFRTGENTQYF.

There are a few counts of this clone. The chain uses TRBV18 and TRBJ1-2; 8 bases match TRBD1. The J segment lost 3 bases and the V segment lost 3 bases, leaving 6 bases of the junction unmatched. The CDR3 is made up of 15 amino acids. The germline CDR1 and CDR2 sequences are KGHSH and LQKENI. The CDR3 DNA reads TGTGCCAGCTCACCGCAGGGGGCTACGGACTATGGCTACACCTTC. Residues: CASSPQGATDYGYTF.

V and J are TRBV7-2 and TRBJ1-1; TRBD1 agrees at 8 bases. The CDR3 sequence is 15 residues long. The germline V gene has CDR1 SGHTA and CDR2 FQGNSA. V lost 4 bases, J lost 5 bases, and 9 bases stayed unmatched. CDR3 DNA: TGTGCCAGCAGCTCTAATCGACAGGGGAATACTGAAGCTTTCTTT. It is translated as CASSSNRQGNTEAFF.

The CDR3 sequence: CASSLSSTGKETQYF. The CDR3 bases are TGTGCCAGCAGCTTAAGCTCGACAGGGAAAGAGACCCAGTACTTC. This chain connects TRBV7-7 to TRBJ2-5; 7 nucleotides line up with TRBD1. The length of the CDR3 is 15 residues. The trim removed 2 bases at V and 3 bases at J, leaving 6 bases unmatched. CDR1 is SSHAT and CDR2 is FNYEAQ in the germline V gene (reference sequence).

As concerns this clone: Other DNA sequences of this sample code for an identical CDR3. The rearrangement links TRBV7-2 to TRBJ2-3; TRBD2 aligns across 7 bases. This CDR3 contains 14 residues. In germline, CDR1 is SGHTA, CDR2 FQGNSA. V was clipped by 5 bases and J by 2 bases; unmatched bases: 4. CDR3 sequence: CASSPGLVTDTQYF. In nucleotides, the CDR3 is TGTGCCAGCAGCCCTGGACTAGTCACAGATACGCAGTATTTT.

The gene calls are TRBV7-6 and TRBJ1-3; D is possibly TRBD1 (5 bases). The CDR3 length is 18 residues. In germline, CDR1 is SGHVS, CDR2 FNYEAQ. The V end was cut by 0 bases, the J end by 0 bases, with 15 bases between. Written as DNA, the CDR3 is TGTGCCAGCAGCTTAGCGGTCCCACAGGCTGCCTCTGGAAACACCATATATTTT. Amino acids: CASSLAVPQAASGNTIYF.

This chain joins TRBV7-6 and TRBJ2-7; D not certain. The V gene's germline CDR1 is SGHVS and CDR2 FNYEAQ. Trimming shortened V by 4 bases and J by 2 bases, and 6 bases separated the two germline ends. The length of the CDR3 is 12 residues. The CDR3 nucleotides read TGTGCCAGCAGCTCGACCCCCTACGAGCAGTACTTC. Translated, it gives CASSSTPYEQYF. The variable domain in full, with the rest retrieved from reference TRBV7-6 and TRBJ2-7, is GAGVSQSPRYKVTKRGQDVALRCDPISGHVSLYWYRQALGQGPEFLTYFNYEAQQDKSGLPNDRFSAERPEGSISTLTIQRTEQRDSAMYRCASSSTPYEQYFGPGTRLTVT.

The V call is TRBV30, the J call TRBJ2-5, with D hard to call. V was shortened by 4 bases and J by 3 bases, with 12 bases between the two germline ends. From germline, CDR1 is GTSNPN and CDR2 SVGIG (reference sequence). CDR3 size: 13 residues. The CDR3 nucleotides are TGTGCCTGGAATAGGTACTCTGAAGAGACCCAGTACTTC. It translates to CAWNRYSEETQYF.

This clone has more than one count but fewer than ten. This CDR3 is CASSSTPGNTIYF. In DNA, the CDR3 is TGTGCCAGCAGCTCCACGCCCGGAAACACCATATATTTT. This chain joins TRBV5-4 and TRBJ1-3; D unclear. Trimming took 3 bases from V and 4 from J, leaving 8 bases between them. The CDR3 spans 13 residues. Germline lookup yields CDR1 SGHNT and CDR2 YYREEE (reference sequence).

The chain links TRBV30 to TRBJ2-3; D is unclear. This CDR3 is 13 amino acids long. Germline V lookup: CDR1 GTSNPN, CDR2 SVGIG (reference sequence). Trimming left V 2 bases short and J 8 bases short, with 14 bases between. The CDR3 DNA sequence: TGTGCCTGGAGTAAAGGACCGGCCGGTACGCAGTATTTT. It specifies CAWSKGPAGTQYF. Drawing the rest from reference TRBV30 and TRBJ2-3, the complete variable domain is SQTIHQWPATLVQPVGSPLSLECTVEGTSNPNLYWYRQAAGRGLQLLFYSVGIGQISSEVPQNLSASRPQDRQFILSSKKLLLSDSGFYLCAWSKGPAGTQYFGPGTRLTVL.

CDR3 loop: CASSRTTSLETQYF. The DNA of the CDR3 is TGTGCCAGCAGCCGCACGACAAGCCTGGAGACCCAGTACTTC. The gene calls are TRBV5-4 and TRBJ2-5; no clear D gene. V lost 4 bases and J 5 bases, leaving 15 bases between the germline ends. Per the germline V gene, CDR1 is SGHNT and CDR2 is YYREEE (reference sequence). This CDR3 comprises 14 residues.

This clone occurred once. The gene calls are TRBV5-4 and TRBJ2-1; 7 nucleotides match TRBD1. This CDR3 is built from 18 residues. V shed 4 bases and J 0 bases; nucleotides not matched to a gene: 13. CDR1 is SGHNT, CDR2 YYREEE, per germline (reference sequence). The CDR3 here is CASSPSLRQGSSYNEQFF. The DNA of the CDR3 is TGTGCCAGCAGCCCAAGCCTTAGACAGGGAAGCTCCTACAATGAGCAGTTCTTC.

The V and J genes are TRBV18 and TRBJ2-5; unclear D gene. The CDR3 spans 12 residues. Trimming cost V 2 bases and J 5 bases, with 6 bases left between them. CDR1 KGHSH and CDR2 LQKENI come from the germline V gene. In DNA, the CDR3 is TGTGCCAGCTCACCATACGGGGAGACCCAGTACTTC. Its protein product is CASSPYGETQYF.

The chain is built from TRBV5-1 and TRBJ1-1; 7 bases map to TRBD1. Trimming took 4 bases from V and 0 from J; bases not matched to a gene: 9. Germline CDR1 is SGHRS and CDR2 is YFSETQ. This CDR3 contains 16 residues. The CDR3 region is CASSKQGTDLNTEAFF. In nucleotides, the CDR3 is TGCGCCAGCAGCAAACAGGGGACGGACTTGAACACTGAAGCTTTCTTT.

This clone came up once. The rearrangement joins TRBV30 to TRBJ2-7, with D possibly TRBD2 on 6 matching bases. The CDR3 sequence is 16 residues long. V was clipped by 3 bases and J by 7 bases, with 25 bases between them. Germline V gene data show CDR1 as GTSNPN and CDR2 as SVGIG (reference sequence). As DNA, the CDR3 is TGTGCCTGGAGAAAAACGGGTGGCATCCTGGCGGGGGAGCAGTACTTC. The encoded protein is CAWRKTGGILAGEQYF.